This passage covers 5 T cell receptor beta chains from one sample sequenced in a study of blood T cell repertoires in COVID-19. Sequencing was performed with immunoSEQ multiplex PCR; in TCRdb, only in-frame clones are kept and a portion is missing. The sample holds approximately 52,000 clones, less than 90% seen once. Material for sequencing was peripheral blood. The receptors come from a woman of 80 years or more with acute or convalescent COVID-19.

The rearrangement uses TRBV6-6 and TRBJ2-5; 8 bases line up with TRBD1. CDR3 length equals 14 residues. The V gene end was trimmed by 2 bases and the J gene end by 3 bases; junction bases not matched to a gene: 2. Germline CDR1 MNHNY, CDR2 SVGAGI (reference sequence). The CDR3 loop is CASSYLDREETQYF. The CDR3 DNA reads TGTGCCAGCAGTTACCTGGACAGGGAAGAGACCCAGTACTTC.

The genes are TRBV6-5 and TRBJ1-1; 10 nucleotides align to TRBD1. With V trimmed by 2 bases and J by 4 bases, 4 bases remained unmatched. Germline V gene sequence: CDR1 MNHEY, CDR2 SVGAGI. The CDR3 is 15 amino acids. The CDR3 sequence is CASSYVRDRGTEAFF. CDR3 sequence (DNA): TGTGCCAGCAGTTACGTCCGGGACAGGGGCACTGAAGCTTTCTTT.

The chain combines TRBV5-1 with TRBJ1-3; tentatively, D is TRBD1 (5 bases). In germline, CDR1 is SGHRS, CDR2 YFSETQ. The CDR3 totals 15 residues. V was trimmed by 0 bases and J by 2 bases, leaving 9 bases between them. CDR3 nucleotide sequence: TGCGCCAGCAGCTTGGAGGCAGGGACTGGAAACACCATATATTTT. This encodes CASSLEAGTGNTIYF.

CDR3 in amino acids: CASSQAGGTLETQYF. In DNA form, the CDR3 reads TGTGCCAGCAGCCAGGCGGGGGGGACGTTGGAGACCCAGTACTTC. This chain connects TRBV5-4 to TRBJ2-5; 9 bases are a match to TRBD2. From germline, CDR1 is SGHNT and CDR2 YYREEE (reference sequence). J was trimmed by 5 bases and V by 4 bases; bases with no gene match: 9. The CDR3 covers 15 residues.

The chain joins TRBV5-4 to TRBJ2-2, with TRBD2 matching 11 bases. The CDR3 consists of 15 residues. Germline CDR1 and CDR2: SGHNT and YYREEE (reference sequence). The V and J ends lost 5 bases and 5 bases, in that order; junction bases with no gene match: 5. The CDR3, as DNA: TGTGCCAGCAGGCAAACTAGCGGGGGTACCGGGGAGCTGTTTTTT. Protein: CASRQTSGGTGELFF.